One and the same sample provided the 2 T cell receptor beta chains below, sequenced in a study of blood T cell repertoires in COVID-19. Profiling relied on immunoSEQ multiplex PCR, and the TCRdb table lists in-frame clones only, not all of them. The sample yields 200,000 to 250,000 clones, 80% to 90% seen once. Sequenced: peripheral blood. The source of these receptors is a man in his thirties or forties with COVID-19, enrolled during active disease.

This chain connects TRBV6-1 to TRBJ1-5, with D uncertain. V was pared by 3 bases and J by 9 bases, with 12 bases between. The CDR3 contains 13 residues. Germline CDR1 and CDR2: MNHNS and SASEGT. CDR3 in amino acids: CASSDAESRPQHF. CDR3 DNA sequence: TGTGCCAGCAGTGACGCGGAGTCCCGGCCCCAGCATTTT.

This chain joins TRBV19 and TRBJ2-7; TRBD2 matches 11 bases. The junction had 6 bases not matched to a gene; V was cut back by 5 bases and J by 3 bases. CDR1 and CDR2 from the germline V gene are LNHDA and SQIVND (reference sequence). This CDR3 has 15 residues. CDR3 protein: CASSPTGLAVYEQYF. The CDR3 nucleotides read TGTGCCAGTAGTCCGACGGGACTAGCGGTCTACGAGCAGTACTTC.